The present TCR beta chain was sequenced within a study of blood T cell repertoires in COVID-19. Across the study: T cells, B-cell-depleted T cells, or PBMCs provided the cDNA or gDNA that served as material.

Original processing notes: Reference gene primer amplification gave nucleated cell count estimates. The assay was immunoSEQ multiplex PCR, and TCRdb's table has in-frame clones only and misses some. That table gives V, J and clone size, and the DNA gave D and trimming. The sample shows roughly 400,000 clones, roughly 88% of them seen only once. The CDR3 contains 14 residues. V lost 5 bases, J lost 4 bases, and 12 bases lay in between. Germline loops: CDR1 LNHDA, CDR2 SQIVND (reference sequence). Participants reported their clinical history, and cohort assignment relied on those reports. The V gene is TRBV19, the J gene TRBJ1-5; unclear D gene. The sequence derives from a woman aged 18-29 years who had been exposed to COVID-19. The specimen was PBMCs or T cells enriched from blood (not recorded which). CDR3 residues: CASSPQEGNQPQHF. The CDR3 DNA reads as TGTGCCAGTAGTCCCCAGGAGGGAAATCAGCCCCAGCATTTT.